The 29 T cell receptor beta chains reported below all come from one sample, sequenced in a study of control samples from healthy donors and cancer patients (dated by TCRdb to 2018 to 2020). The method was the immunoSEQ multiplex PCR assay. Imported from immuneACCESS, the table was reduced by TCRdb to in-frame sequences with V and J called. These copies leave out some clones; in studies compared against another copy, an unresolved V gene accounts for under half, and the cause of the remainder is not known. Recorded for this sample are approximately 24,000 clones; 82% of them occurred a single time. In total, the top ten clones hold about 23% of the sample. Input material: PBMCs. These receptor sequences come from a man aged 55 to 69 with colorectal cancer.

The CDR3 sequence: CASRQGAREQFF. CDR3 DNA: TGTGCCAGCCGACAGGGGGCAAGGGAGCAGTTCTTC. V is TRBV2 and J is TRBJ2-1; 10 bases fit TRBD1. The ends lost 8 bases at V and 10 bases at J; junction bases unmatched: 5. The CDR3 is made up of 12 amino acids. Germline values: CDR1 SNHLY, CDR2 FYNNEI.

The rearrangement joins TRBV5-1 to TRBJ1-2; TRBD1 matches at 7 bases. With 7 bases clipped from V and 4 bases from J, the junction kept 13 bases outside the gene matches. There are 15 residues in the CDR3. Germline V gives CDR1 SGHRS, CDR2 YFSETQ. The CDR3 sequence: CASEPGTNRGYGYTF. CDR3 sequence (DNA): TGCGCCAGCGAACCGGGAACTAACAGGGGCTATGGCTACACCTTC.

The chain has TRBV11-2 and TRBJ2-4; possible D gene TRBD2, 6 bases. The V end was cut by 6 bases, the J end by 0 bases, with 6 bases between. Germline V gene lookup returns CDR1 SGHAT and CDR2 FQNNGV. The CDR3 sequence is 13 residues long. CDR3 loop: CASRGLAKNIQYF. The CDR3 DNA sequence: TGTGCCAGCAGGGGACTAGCCAAAAACATTCAGTACTTC.

V is TRBV2 and J is TRBJ2-7; D call uncertain. Trimming left V 7 bases short and J 0 bases short, with 13 bases between. This CDR3 region has 14 residues. The germline V gene has CDR1 SNHLY and CDR2 FYNNEI. This CDR3 is CASIAAIPSYEQYF. CDR3 DNA sequence: TGTGCCAGCATCGCAGCTATTCCCTCCTACGAGCAGTACTTC.

The V gene is TRBV29-1, the J gene TRBJ2-5, with D perhaps matching TRBD2 (6 bases). Deletions cut 7 bases from V and 3 bases from J, with 21 bases between. This CDR3 is built from 15 residues. Germline V gene data show CDR1 as SQVTM and CDR2 as ANQGSEA. Written as DNA, the CDR3 is TGCAGCGCTGGTCCAGACCCTGGGGGGAAAGAGACCCAGTACTTC. This gives the protein CSAGPDPGGKETQYF. Filled out from reference TRBV29-1 and TRBJ2-5, the complete variable domain reads SAVISQKPSRDICQRGTSLTIQCQVDSQVTMMFWYRQQPGQSLTLIATANQGSEATYESGFVIDKFPISRPNLTFSTLTVSNMSPEDSSIYLCSAGPDPGGKETQYFGPGTRLLVL.

DNA for the CDR3: TGTGCCAGCAGCGTAGGTCCGGGGGCGAGACTGTTTTTT. Protein product: CASSVGPGARLFF. The chain carries TRBV9 and TRBJ1-4; D may be TRBD1 (6 bases). V lost 0 bases to trimming and J lost 13 bases, with 13 bases between them. This CDR3 region has 13 residues. The germline CDR1 and CDR2 sequences are SGDLS and YYNGEE.

The chain joins TRBV3-1 (or the pseudogene TRBV3-2) to TRBJ2-7, with D perhaps TRBD1 or TRBD2 (5 bases each). Germline values: CDR1 LGHDT, CDR2 YNNKEL (reference sequence). V was cut by 4 bases and J by 3 bases, with 19 bases left in between. CDR3 length equals 16 residues. The CDR3 sequence is CASSPICFEGIYEQYV. The CDR3 DNA is TGTGCCAGCAGCCCCATATGCTTTGAGGGGATCTACGAGCAGTACGTC.

The chain is built from TRBV10-1 and TRBJ2-2, with TRBD1 as a possible D gene (6 bases). CDR1 is WNHNN and CDR2 is SYGVQD in the germline V gene (reference sequence). The CDR3 sequence is 12 residues long. Trimming took off 10 bases at V and 5 bases at J, with 11 bases between the two ends. Here the CDR3 DNA reads TGCGCCACAGGGGACCTAACCGGGGAGCTGTTTTTT. This gives the protein CATGDLTGELFF.

The chain couples TRBV6-5 to TRBJ1-4; D is ambiguous. This CDR3 is 13 amino acids long. Trimming removed 6 bases at V and 8 bases at J, with 13 bases between. Germline CDR1 reads MNHEY; CDR2 reads SVGAGI. The CDR3 reads CASRLGKAEKLFF. The CDR3 DNA sequence: TGTGCCAGCAGACTTGGCAAGGCCGAAAAACTGTTTTTT.

The chain combines TRBV30 with TRBJ1-2, with TRBD1 as a possible D gene (6 bases). This CDR3 has 15 amino acids. Trimming stripped 7 bases from V and 3 bases from J, with 21 bases between. Germline-derived CDR1 and CDR2 are GTSNPN and SVGIG (reference sequence). The CDR3 loop reads CASTSIGGGYYGYTF. CDR3 DNA: TGTGCCTCCACCTCTATCGGGGGCGGTTACTATGGCTACACCTTC.

The chain combines TRBV7-9 with TRBJ1-1; 8 bases match TRBD1. The J segment lost 0 bases and the V segment lost 3 bases, leaving 6 bases of the junction unmatched. Germline loops: CDR1 SEHNR, CDR2 FQNEAQ (reference sequence). There are 16 residues in the CDR3. The CDR3 region has the DNA TGTGCCAGCAGCTTGACAGGGGCTACGTTGAACACTGAAGCTTTCTTT. Protein: CASSLTGATLNTEAFF.

There are a few counts of this clone. This chain joins TRBV5-5 and TRBJ2-2, with D perhaps being TRBD1 or TRBD2 (7 bases each). This CDR3 comprises 16 residues. Per germline, CDR1 SGHKS and CDR2 YYEKEE (reference sequence). Trimming took off 0 bases at V and 5 bases at J, with 14 bases between the two ends. Here the CDR3 DNA reads TGTGCCAGCAGCTTGGAAGCCAGGGGGGGAACCGGGGAGCTGTTTTTT. Translating gives CASSLEARGGTGELFF.

V usage is TRBV6-1 and J usage is TRBJ2-7; no clear D. V gave up 2 bases and J gave up 0 bases, with 11 bases separating them. The V gene's germline CDR1 is MNHNS and CDR2 SASEGT. The CDR3 contains 15 residues. CDR3 coding DNA: TGTGCCAGCAGTGAATTTGTCCTAAGCTCCTACGAGCAGTACTTC. Its translation is CASSEFVLSSYEQYF.

J is TRBJ1-2 and V is TRBV10-3; D call uncertain. The CDR3 has 14 residues. The V gene's germline CDR1 is ENHRY and CDR2 SYGVKD. V gave up 0 bases and J gave up 4 bases, with 9 bases separating them. CDR3 sequence reads: CAISESGGLYGYTF. CDR3 nucleotides: TGTGCCATCAGTGAGTCCGGCGGACTCTATGGCTACACCTTC.

The chain is built from TRBV3-1 (or the pseudogene TRBV3-2) and TRBJ1-1; weak D call: TRBD1 (5 bases). V was pared by 4 bases and J by 3 bases, with 18 bases between. Germline CDR1 is LGHDT and CDR2 is YNNKEL (reference sequence). This CDR3 region has 16 residues. CDR3 bases: TGTGCCAGCAGCCGAGCAAACCAGGGCCCTTACACTGAAGCTTTCTTT. The encoded protein is CASSRANQGPYTEAFF.

The CDR3 spells CASSVGDREISNQPQHF. The CDR3 bases are TGTGCCAGCAGCGTAGGGGACAGGGAAATCAGCAATCAGCCCCAGCATTTT. The chain couples TRBV9 to TRBJ1-5, with TRBD1 matching over 9 bases. The CDR3 totals 17 residues. The V segment lost 0 bases and the J segment 1 base; nucleotides outside the gene matches: 5. Germline-derived CDR1 and CDR2 are SGDLS and YYNGEE. The variable domain in full, with the rest retrieved from reference TRBV9 and TRBJ1-5, is DSGVTQTPKHLITATGQRVTLRCSPRSGDLSVYWYQQSLDQGLQFLIQYYNGEERAKGNILERFSAQQFPDLHSELNLSSLELGDSALYFCASSVGDREISNQPQHFGDGTRLSIL.

This clone has only a few counts. The chain has TRBV19 and TRBJ2-3; 7 bases are a match to TRBD1. V lost 4 bases, J lost 2 bases, and 12 bases stayed unmatched. In germline, CDR1 is LNHDA, CDR2 SQIVND (reference sequence). The CDR3 contains 17 residues. CDR3: CASSRNPRGGFTDTQYF. The CDR3 DNA reads as TGTGCCAGTAGTAGGAACCCCAGAGGGGGCTTCACAGATACGCAGTATTTT.

This clone was seen a handful of times. The chain recombines TRBV10-3 with TRBJ2-3; the D gene is possibly TRBD2 (6 bases). Trimming took off 8 bases at V and 0 bases at J, with 15 bases between the two ends. This CDR3 comprises 15 residues. In germline, CDR1 is ENHRY, CDR2 SYGVKD. The CDR3 DNA reads TGTGCCATCGGTACTGCAGGGACTAGCACAGATACGCAGTATTTT. Protein product: CAIGTAGTSTDTQYF.

This clone has more than one count but fewer than ten. V gene TRBV5-6 combines with J gene TRBJ2-3; D uncertain. Germline CDR1 SGHDT, CDR2 YYEEEE. Trimming pared 6 bases from V and 5 bases from J, leaving 10 bases between. CDR3 length: 12 residues. The CDR3 is CASMKWVDTQYF. The CDR3 DNA is TGTGCCAGCATGAAGTGGGTAGATACGCAGTATTTT.

V gene TRBV9 combines with J gene TRBJ1-6, with 7 bases identical to TRBD1. CDR1 is SGDLS, CDR2 YYNGEE, per germline. J gave up 10 bases and V 3 bases, and 4 bases lay outside the gene matches. This CDR3 is 13 amino acids long. The CDR3 sequence is CASSGQGESPLHF. Written as DNA, the CDR3 is TGTGCCAGCAGCGGACAGGGAGAATCACCCCTCCACTTT.

The V call is TRBV6-2 or TRBV6-3, the J call TRBJ2-7, with D possibly matching TRBD1 (7 bases). This CDR3 comprises 14 residues. Trimming took off 3 bases at V and 2 bases at J, with 11 bases between the two ends. Germline-derived CDR1 and CDR2 are MNHEY and SVGEGT. The chain's CDR3 is CASSYPGGTYEQYV. The CDR3 DNA is TGTGCCAGCAGTTATCCAGGGGGGACCTACGAGCAGTACGTC.

The chain links TRBV5-4 to TRBJ2-3; D uncertain. Trimming took off 0 bases at V and 0 bases at J, with 2 bases between the two ends. The germline V gene has CDR1 SGHNT and CDR2 YYREEE (reference sequence). The CDR3 totals 13 residues. The CDR3 DNA is TGTGCCAGCAGCTTGGACAGCACAGATACGCAGTATTTT. Protein: CASSLDSTDTQYF.

The genes are TRBV2 and TRBJ1-5; the D is unclear. CDR1 is SNHLY and CDR2 is FYNNEI in the germline V gene. This CDR3 is built from 14 residues. The V end was cut by 8 bases, the J end by 2 bases, with 13 bases between. The CDR3 nucleotides read TGTGCCAGCGTGGGAAACAAGCGCAATCAGCCCCAGCATTTT. Translation gives CASVGNKRNQPQHF.

The chain combines TRBV4-1 with TRBJ1-2, with D possibly TRBD1 on 6 matching bases. V was pared by 1 base and J by 5 bases, with 32 bases between. Germline V gives CDR1 MGHRA, CDR2 YSYEKL. The CDR3 has 21 amino acids. CDR3 residues: CASSQVQQDSLKGKTTYGYTF. The CDR3 coding sequence is TGCGCCAGCAGCCAAGTCCAACAGGACAGTTTAAAGGGGAAAACAACTTATGGCTACACCTTC.

The gene calls are TRBV6-6 and TRBJ1-1, with 7 bases aligning to TRBD1. There are 13 residues in the CDR3. V lost 6 bases and J lost 10; bases outside the gene matches: 11. Germline CDR1 is MNHNY and CDR2 is SVGAGI (reference sequence). This CDR3 reads CASSFDREGSAFF. In DNA form, the CDR3 reads TGTGCCAGCAGCTTTGACAGGGAAGGTTCAGCTTTCTTT.

The genes are TRBV5-1 and TRBJ2-7; D is unclear. V shed 1 base and J shed 0 bases, with 14 bases lying between them. Germline V gene lookup returns CDR1 SGHRS and CDR2 YFSETQ. CDR3 length: 16 amino acids. The CDR3 protein is CASSLSAAIHSYEQYF. CDR3 nucleotides: TGCGCCAGCAGCTTGTCAGCAGCGATCCACTCCTACGAGCAGTACTTC.

The CDR3 DNA is TGTGCCTGGAGTAGAATGGGACAGGGGGCCTATGGCTACACCTTC. Its translation is CAWSRMGQGAYGYTF. J is TRBJ1-2 and V is TRBV30; the match to TRBD1 covers 12 bases. Germline assignment: CDR1 GTSNPN and CDR2 SVGIG (reference sequence). Trimming removed 2 bases from V and 4 bases from J; junction bases left unmatched: 5. CDR3 size: 15 residues. The variable domain in full, completed from reference TRBV30 and TRBJ1-2, reads SQTIHQWPATLVQPVGSPLSLECTVEGTSNPNLYWYRQAAGRGLQLLFYSVGIGQISSEVPQNLSASRPQDRQFILSSKKLLLSDSGFYLCAWSRMGQGAYGYTFGSGTRLTVV.

The rearrangement links TRBV7-6 to TRBJ2-1; D is uncertain. Deletions cut 4 bases from V and 8 bases from J, with 12 bases between. Germline CDR1 and CDR2: SGHVS and FNYEAQ. The CDR3 covers 13 residues. In nucleotides, the CDR3 is TGTGCCAGCAGCTCGTGGGATATCGATGAGCAGTTCTTC. Translating gives CASSSWDIDEQFF.

The chain recombines TRBV6-5 with TRBJ1-1; D is undetermined. CDR3 size: 15 residues. Trimming removed 0 bases at V and 3 bases at J, with 11 bases between. CDR1 is MNHEY, CDR2 SVGAGI, per germline. CDR3 region: CASSYSRVLDTEAFF. The CDR3, as DNA: TGTGCCAGCAGTTACTCTAGGGTGCTGGACACTGAAGCTTTCTTT.